The 11 T cell receptor beta chains presented below share a single source sample, sequenced in a study of vaccination and CD4 T cells after COVID-19. With the Oncomine TCR Beta short-read assay, DNA from cultured CD4+ T cells was sequenced. One entry per CDR3 protein results from TCRdb running MiXCR on the PCR reads. The sample lists about 13,000 distinct CDR3 sequences, 40% to 50% occurring once. Their antigen targets remain unknown. Indicated treatment: 10-day PBMC culture with coronavirus spike peptide pools or control peptides (ViraFEST assay). Input material: CD4+ T cells from blood, cultured in vitro. Receptor source: a human donor who had recovered from COVID-19.

V gene TRBV11-2 combines with J gene TRBJ2-7; perhaps TRBD1 as D (6 bases). Trimming removed 0 bases at V and 6 bases at J, with 6 bases between. In germline, CDR1 is SGHAT, CDR2 FQNNGV. The CDR3 contains 12 residues. The chain's CDR3 is CASSLDRGEQYF. In DNA form, the CDR3 reads TGTGCCAGCAGCTTAGACAGGGGCGAGCAGTACTTC.

J is TRBJ1-5 and V is TRBV12-3 or TRBV12-4; 7 bases fit TRBD1. This CDR3 has 14 amino acids. V was clipped by 5 bases and J by 7 bases; unmatched bases: 8. The CDR3 sequence: CASSPTGVGQPQHF. CDR3 bases: TGTGCCAGCAGTCCAACAGGGGTAGGCCAGCCCCAGCATTTT.

CDR3 bases: TGTGCCAGCAGCTTAGGGCGTTCGGGAGGTATCGAGCAGTACTTC. Its protein product is CASSLGRSGGIEQYF. The chain links TRBV11-2 to TRBJ2-7; the match to TRBD2 covers 7 bases. Germline V gene sequence: CDR1 SGHAT, CDR2 FQNNGV. Germline trimming cut 1 base from V and 6 bases from J; bases unmatched to any gene: 9. The CDR3 is 15 residues long.

V gene TRBV6-1 combines with J gene TRBJ2-3; 8 nucleotides match TRBD1. V lost 3 bases, J lost 6 bases, and 5 bases stayed unmatched. Germline V CDR1 and CDR2: MNHNS, SASEGT. The CDR3 runs to 14 residues. The CDR3 sequence is CASSDRGLKDTQYF. The CDR3 coding sequence is TGTGCCAGCAGTGACAGGGGGCTCAAGGATACGCAGTATTTT.

This rearrangement joins TRBV6-5 to TRBJ2-4; D possibly corresponds to TRBD2 (6 bases). The germline gives CDR1 MNHEY, CDR2 SVGAGI. CDR3 length equals 15 residues. V was clipped by 0 bases and J by 3 bases, with 9 bases between them. The CDR3, as DNA: TGTGCCAGCAGTTACTCGAACGGGGGCAAAAACATTCAGTACTTC. It yields the protein CASSYSNGGKNIQYF.

The J gene is TRBJ1-2, the V gene TRBV5-1, with D perhaps matching TRBD1 (5 bases). The germline V and J ends were trimmed by 5 bases and 7 bases, with 18 bases remaining between them. The CDR3 has 14 residues. CDR1 and CDR2 from the germline V gene are SGHRS and YFSETQ. The CDR3 is CASSPTDSGRGYTF. CDR3 nucleotide sequence: TGCGCCAGCAGTCCTACAGACAGTGGCCGTGGCTACACCTTC.

This clonotype has a handful of counts. The gene calls are TRBV20-1 and TRBJ1-5, with TRBD1 identical over 7 bases. The germline V gene encodes CDR1 DFQATT and CDR2 SNEGSKA (reference sequence). V shed 7 bases and J 3 bases; nucleotides not matched to a gene: 6. This CDR3 is built from 13 residues. CDR3 DNA: TGCAGTGGGACCCAGGGGGTCAATCAGCCCCAGCATTTT. Translating it yields CSGTQGVNQPQHF.

This sequence joins TRBV6-5 and TRBJ2-7; 7 bases are shared with TRBD2. The junction had 2 bases not matched to a gene; V was cut back by 0 bases and J by 0 bases. The germline V gene encodes CDR1 MNHEY and CDR2 SVGAGI. This CDR3 is built from 15 residues. CDR3 in DNA: TGTGCCAGCAGTTACTCCGGGACTACCTCCTACGAGCAGTACTTC. It specifies CASSYSGTTSYEQYF.

The genes are TRBV30 and TRBJ2-7, with a possible D match to TRBD1 (5 bases). This CDR3 has 15 amino acids. V was pared by 4 bases and J by 6 bases, with 22 bases between. Germline V gene sequence: CDR1 GTSNPN, CDR2 SVGIG (reference sequence). The CDR3 DNA is TGTGCCTGGACCCCCCCCGGAACAGGATCGGTCGAGCAGTACTTC. This translates into CAWTPPGTGSVEQYF.

This sequence joins TRBV20-1 and TRBJ2-1, with 8 positions matching TRBD1. The CDR3 totals 14 residues. Germline CDR1 and CDR2: DFQATT and SNEGSKA (reference sequence). The V gene end was trimmed by 6 bases and the J gene end by 0 bases; junction bases not matched to a gene: 4. DNA for the CDR3: TGCAGTGCAAAAGACAGGGGCTCCTACAATGAGCAGTTCTTC. This encodes CSAKDRGSYNEQFF.

The chain links TRBV27 to TRBJ2-1; D is uncertain. Germline V lookup: CDR1 MNHEY, CDR2 SMNVEV (reference sequence). Trimming removed 3 bases at V and 5 bases at J, with 11 bases between. This CDR3 is built from 14 residues. CDR3 loop: CASSFLSGDNEQFF. The CDR3 bases are TGTGCCAGCAGTTTTTTGAGTGGGGACAATGAGCAGTTCTTC.